The clone carrying this T cell receptor (beta chain) was counted between two and nine times. J was trimmed by 0 bases and V by 4 bases; bases with no gene match: 8. The CDR3 contains 17 residues. Germline CDR1 MNHNS, CDR2 SASEGT. Absence of ophthalmopathy within 18 months of follow-up defined stable hyperthyroidism. Clinicians diagnosed using symptoms, serum thyroxine, TRAb, thyroid ultrasound and orbital computed tomography. PBMCs came from over 9.5 ml of fresh peripheral blood. As the template, RNA transcripts were used to amplify TCR beta CDR3 regions. HTBI-primed RT-PCR formed the first round, and a multiplex PCR formed the second. TCRdb independently ran MiXCR on the multiplex PCR reads; one entry per CDR3 protein. The sample records hundreds of thousands of distinct CDR3 sequences, around 20% being singletons. This specimen belongs to a study of Graves' ophthalmopathy and Graves' hyperthyroidism. Overall study: Researchers obtained peripheral blood at initial diagnosis, before any treatment had begun.

The chain recombines TRBV6-1 with TRBJ1-5, with TRBD1 matching over 8 bases. Input material: peripheral blood. This sequence was found in a young woman with stable Graves' hyperthyroidism. The DNA of the CDR3 is TGTGCCAGCAGTGTGCAGGGGGCGAGTTATAGCAATCAGCCCCAGCATTTT. Its translation: CASSVQGASYSNQPQHF.